Described below is a single T cell receptor (beta chain) sequence and its context. Its specific antigen is unknown. Qualities for individual bases were not recorded, and no much larger clone is one base off. V and J lose 8 bases and 1 base, and a span of 5 bases separates them. CDR1 is given as SQVTM and CDR2 as ANQGSEA, both from the germline V gene. Its CDR3 holds 10 amino acids, cysteine through phenylalanine. The sequence is cut down to CDR3 DNA, 30 bases in frame from base 1. Library method: 5' RACE. The sequencing machine was a NextSeq 500. To correct for sequencing error and PCR bias, the TCR library protocol tagged individual cDNA molecules with unique molecular identifiers. Sequencing covered both TCR alpha and beta chains, and within each sample the abundances of alpha and beta sequences were tightly co-correlated. Turning to the authors' computational methods: Decombinator V4 was used to annotate TCR sequences for V gene, J gene and CDR3. TCRs were defined as expanded if a significant change between any two time points was detected under a Poisson model with p below 0.0001. TCR abundances were normalised to the total number of TCRs sequenced per sample and were expressed as counts per million. MAIT TCRs were defined by TRAV1-2 paired with TRAJ12, TRAJ20 or TRAJ33, and iNKT TCRs by TRAV10 paired with TRAJ18. A search of VDJdb, accessed on 1 November 2021, was run for TCRs annotated to CMV, EBV and SARS-CoV-2, with TCRs annotated for multiple antigens excluded. TCRdb's own reprocessing of the public reads used fastp at Q25 and MiXCR and kept productive beta chains. Here each entry gathers all rows of one CDR3 protein and keeps the most common genes and DNA. In this record, the V and J calls reflect TCRdb's handling and not the investigators' own analysis. The sample yields 74,000 or so distinct CDR3 sequences; roughly 11% were counted once. 3.5% to 4% of the sample rests with the top ten.

The data stem from a study of early T cells in non-severe SARS-CoV-2 infection (dated by TCRdb to the early 2020s). At the level of the whole study: Because TCR sequencing was done on bulk RNA from unsorted whole blood, the alpha and beta chains could not be paired. Overall study outcomes, separate from this receptor: VDJdb matching was skewed toward anti-spike CD8 responses, so virus-specific expansions were likely underestimated and private and CD4 specificities were missed.

This was a case-control study nested in a cohort of healthcare workers in London, UK, who had nasopharyngeal swab PCR tests and blood samples taken every week. Healthcare workers were recruited between 23 and 31 March 2020, during the week of the UK lockdown, and were followed weekly for up to about 16 weeks. This sequence uses TRBV29-1 and TRBJ1-1; no confident D gene assignment can be made. This TCR derives from an adult who was a healthcare worker with PCR-confirmed SARS-CoV-2 infection or an uninfected control (not recorded which). The source material was whole blood. CDR3 loop: CSLRNTEAFF. The DNA reads as follows: TGCAGCCTGAGGAACACTGAAGCTTTCTTT. This CDR3, with the reference TRBV29-1 and TRBJ1-1 proteins standing in past its ends, gives the full variable domain SAVISQKPSRDICQRGTSLTIQCQVDSQVTMMFWYRQQPGQSLTLIATANQGSEATYESGFVIDKFPISRPNLTFSTLTVSNMSPEDSSIYLCSLRNTEAFFGQGTRLTVV.